This TCR beta chain emerged from a study of radiotherapy plus CTLA-4 blockade in lung cancer. Study in general: An objective response was seen in 15% to 20% of patients, and disease control in around 33%. Whole-study results and caveats: Reported findings show early blood T cell clone dynamics, with interferon-beta, best predicted response. Some TCR clones had been derived from tumors. These clones expanded in peripheral blood after radiotherapy plus ipilimumab.

Enrolled patients, whose metastatic non-small-cell lung cancer was chemo-refractory, received focal radiation plus CTLA-4 blockade with ipilimumab. Data came from immunoSEQ multiplex PCR; TCRdb stores just in-frame clones and leaves some out. Of approximately 60,000 clones listed, around 77% are singletons. As to this clone: Its antigen is as yet unknown. At one of its ends the junction is not consistent with the germline gene, which may arise from a read error.

The CDR3 is 14 residues long. The germline gives CDR1 LNHNV, CDR2 YYDKDF (reference sequence). The sequence was obtained from a human donor with non-small cell lung cancer who had a complete response to radiotherapy plus ipilimumab. This chain uses TRBV15 with TRBJ1-2; D may be TRBD1 (5 bases). The specimen comprised peripheral blood, sampled from a patient treated with radiotherapy plus ipilimumab. CDR3 DNA sequence: TGCGCCACCAGCAGAGATAACGGGGGGGGTGGCTACACCTTC. It is translated as CATSRDNGGGGYTF.